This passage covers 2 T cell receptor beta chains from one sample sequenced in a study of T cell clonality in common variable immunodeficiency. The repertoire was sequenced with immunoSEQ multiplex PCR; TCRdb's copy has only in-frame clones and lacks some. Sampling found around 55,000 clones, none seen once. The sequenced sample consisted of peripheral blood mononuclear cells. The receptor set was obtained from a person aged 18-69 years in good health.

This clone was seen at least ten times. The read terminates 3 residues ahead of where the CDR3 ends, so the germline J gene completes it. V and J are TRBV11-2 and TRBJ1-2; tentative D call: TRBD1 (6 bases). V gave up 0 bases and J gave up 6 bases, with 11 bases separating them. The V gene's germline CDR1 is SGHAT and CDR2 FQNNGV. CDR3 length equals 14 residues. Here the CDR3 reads CASSLDLGGNGYTF. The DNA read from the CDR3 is TGTGCCAGCAGCTTAGATCTAGGGGGTAATGGC.

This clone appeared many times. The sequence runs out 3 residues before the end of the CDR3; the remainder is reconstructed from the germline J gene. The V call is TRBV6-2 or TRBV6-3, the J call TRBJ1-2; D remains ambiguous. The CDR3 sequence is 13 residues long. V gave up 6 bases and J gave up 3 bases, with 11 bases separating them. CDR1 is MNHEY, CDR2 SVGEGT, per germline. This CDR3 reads CASSPQEDYGYTF. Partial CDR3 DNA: TGTGCCAGCAGCCCCCAGGAGGACTATGGC.